This T cell receptor (beta chain) emerged from a study of CD8 T cells in ankylosing spondylitis. General study findings and limits: About 8 highly homologous variants made up a TCR beta motif, and this motif appeared characteristic of ankylosing spondylitis blood.

The V end lost 5 bases, the J end lost 5 bases, and 18 bases lay between the germline ends. This CDR3 comprises 15 residues. Each CDR3 protein is one row after TCRdb ran MiXCR on the 5' RACE reads. The sample includes about 450,000 distinct CDR3 sequences, about 25% of them seen just once. As for this clonotype: Its antigen is not known.

The chain combines TRBV12-3 or TRBV12-4 with TRBJ1-1; no firm D call. What was sequenced was blood, either unsorted or a sorted T cell fraction (not recorded which). This TCR was recovered from a male donor with ankylosing spondylitis. The CDR3 loop reads CASSPHVPEETEAFF. CDR3 in DNA: TGTGCCAGCAGTCCCCACGTTCCAGAAGAGACTGAAGCTTTCTTT.